The T cell receptor beta chain under discussion was sequenced for a study of T cells in Graves' hyperthyroidism and ophthalmopathy. The CDR3 extends over 14 amino acids. Germline V lookup: CDR1 SGHRS, CDR2 YFSETQ. V lost 4 bases to trimming and J lost 4 bases, with 15 bases between them. This clonotype was counted at least ten times. The TCR beta CDR3 regions underwent amplification using RNA transcripts as the source. Researchers ran a first-round RT-PCR on the TCR CDR3 using the HTBI primer set. TCRdb reanalysed the multiplex PCR reads using MiXCR and keeps one entry per CDR3 protein. The profile covers 300,000 to 450,000 distinct CDR3 sequences, with about 14% appearing a single time and about 20% taken by the ten largest.

Sequencing was performed on blood. This clonotype originated in a woman in her 30s with Graves' ophthalmopathy. The chain combines TRBV5-1 with TRBJ2-7; D tentatively fits TRBD1 or TRBD2 (5 bases each). CDR3 DNA sequence: TGCGCCAGCAGCGGAACGGGACGGATTTACGAGCAGTACTTC. This codes for CASSGTGRIYEQYF.